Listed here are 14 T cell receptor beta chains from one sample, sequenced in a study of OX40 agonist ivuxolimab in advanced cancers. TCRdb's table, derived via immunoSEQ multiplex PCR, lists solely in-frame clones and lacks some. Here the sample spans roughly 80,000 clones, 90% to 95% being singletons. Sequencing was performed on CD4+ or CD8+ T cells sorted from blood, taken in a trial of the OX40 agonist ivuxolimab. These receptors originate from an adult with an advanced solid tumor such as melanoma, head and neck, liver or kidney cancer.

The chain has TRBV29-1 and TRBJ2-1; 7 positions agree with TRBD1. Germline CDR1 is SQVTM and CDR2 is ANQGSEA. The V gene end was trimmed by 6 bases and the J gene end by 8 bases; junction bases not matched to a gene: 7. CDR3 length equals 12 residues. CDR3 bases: TGCAGCGTGCTACAGGGGACCGATGAGCAGTTCTTC. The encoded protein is CSVLQGTDEQFF.

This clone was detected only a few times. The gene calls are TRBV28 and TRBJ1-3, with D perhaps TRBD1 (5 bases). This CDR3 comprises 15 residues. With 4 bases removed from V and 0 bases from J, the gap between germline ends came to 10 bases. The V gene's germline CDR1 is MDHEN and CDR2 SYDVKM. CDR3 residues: CASSSPRGSGNTIYF. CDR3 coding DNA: TGTGCCAGCAGTTCCCCGAGGGGCTCTGGAAACACCATATATTTT.

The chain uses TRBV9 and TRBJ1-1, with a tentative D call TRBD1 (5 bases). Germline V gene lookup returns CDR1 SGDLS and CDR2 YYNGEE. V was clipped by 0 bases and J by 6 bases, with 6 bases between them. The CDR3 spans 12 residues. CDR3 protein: CASSVGGPEAFF. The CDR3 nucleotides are TGTGCCAGCAGCGTAGGGGGCCCTGAAGCTTTCTTT.

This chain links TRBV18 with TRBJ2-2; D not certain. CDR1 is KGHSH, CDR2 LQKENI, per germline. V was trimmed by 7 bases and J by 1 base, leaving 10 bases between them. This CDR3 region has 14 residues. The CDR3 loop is CASCWAENTGELFF. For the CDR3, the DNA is TGTGCCAGCTGTTGGGCGGAGAACACCGGGGAGCTGTTTTTT.

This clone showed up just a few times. The CDR3, as DNA: TGTGCCAGCTCGTCCCAGGAAGACGTCGAAGCTTTCTTT. Translation gives CASSSQEDVEAFF. The chain links TRBV18 to TRBJ1-1; D gene uncertain. Trimming removed 6 bases from V and 8 bases from J, with 16 bases in between. From germline, CDR1 is KGHSH and CDR2 LQKENI. The CDR3 sequence is 13 residues long.

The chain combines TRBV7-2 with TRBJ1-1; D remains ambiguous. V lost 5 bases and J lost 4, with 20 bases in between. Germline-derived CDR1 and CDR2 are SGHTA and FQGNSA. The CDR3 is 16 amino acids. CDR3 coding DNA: TGTGCCAGCAGCGACTACTTCGAAGTTGGGTCCACTGAAGCTTTCTTT. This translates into CASSDYFEVGSTEAFF. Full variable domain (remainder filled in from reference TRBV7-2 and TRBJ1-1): GAGVSQSPSNKVTEKGKDVELRCDPISGHTALYWYRQSLGQGLEFLIYFQGNSAPDKSGLPSDRFSAERTGGSVSTLTIQRTQQEDSAVYLCASSDYFEVGSTEAFFGQGTRLTVV.

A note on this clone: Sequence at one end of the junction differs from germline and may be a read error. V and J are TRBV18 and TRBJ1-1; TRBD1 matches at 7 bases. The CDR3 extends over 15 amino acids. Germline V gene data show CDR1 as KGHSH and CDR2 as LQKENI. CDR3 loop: CASSPTQGTNAEAFF. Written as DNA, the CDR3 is TGTGCCAGCTCACCTACACAGGGGACGAACGCTGAAGCTTTCTTT.

The CDR3 DNA reads as TGTGCCAGCAGCGACACACGTGGGGCCTACGAGCAGTACTTC. Its protein is CASSDTRGAYEQYF. The chain combines TRBV11-2 with TRBJ2-7; D gene ambiguous. Germline V gene sequence: CDR1 SGHAT, CDR2 FQNNGV. Trimming took off 5 bases at V and 2 bases at J, with 13 bases between the two ends. This CDR3 has 14 amino acids.

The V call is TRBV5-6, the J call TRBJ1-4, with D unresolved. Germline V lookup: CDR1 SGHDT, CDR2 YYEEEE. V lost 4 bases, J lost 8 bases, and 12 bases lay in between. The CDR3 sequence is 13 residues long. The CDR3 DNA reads TGTGCCAGCAGCATGCTCGGTCGGGAAAAACTGTTTTTT. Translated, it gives CASSMLGREKLFF.

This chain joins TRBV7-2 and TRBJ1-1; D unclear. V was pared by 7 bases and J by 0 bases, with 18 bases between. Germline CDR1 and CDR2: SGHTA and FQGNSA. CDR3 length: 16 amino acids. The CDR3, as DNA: TGTGCCAGCACCCACATGGTAGGGATCATGAACACTGAAGCTTTCTTT. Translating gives CASTHMVGIMNTEAFF.

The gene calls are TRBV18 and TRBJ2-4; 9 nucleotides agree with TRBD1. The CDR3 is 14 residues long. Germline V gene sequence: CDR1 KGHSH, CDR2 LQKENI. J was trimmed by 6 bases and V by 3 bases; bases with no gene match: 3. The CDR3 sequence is CASSPRTGVNIQYF. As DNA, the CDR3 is TGTGCCAGCTCACCTCGGACAGGGGTAAACATTCAGTACTTC.

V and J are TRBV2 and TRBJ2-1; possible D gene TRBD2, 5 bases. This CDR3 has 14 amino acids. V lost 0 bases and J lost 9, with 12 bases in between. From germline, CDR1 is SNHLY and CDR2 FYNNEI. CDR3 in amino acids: CASSEALREGEQFF. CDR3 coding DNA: TGTGCCAGCAGTGAAGCGCTGAGGGAAGGTGAGCAGTTCTTC.

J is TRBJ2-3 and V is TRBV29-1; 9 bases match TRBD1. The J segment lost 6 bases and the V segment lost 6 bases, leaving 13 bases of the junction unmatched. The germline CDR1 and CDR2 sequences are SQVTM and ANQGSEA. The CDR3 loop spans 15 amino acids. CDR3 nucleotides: TGCAGCGTAGAGGACAGGGGTACACCCACGGATACGCAGTATTTT. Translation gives CSVEDRGTPTDTQYF.

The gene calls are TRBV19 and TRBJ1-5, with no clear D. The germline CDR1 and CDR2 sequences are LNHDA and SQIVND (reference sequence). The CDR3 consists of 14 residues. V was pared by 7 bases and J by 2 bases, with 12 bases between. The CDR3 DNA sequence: TGTGCCAGTAATTCGAACAGCCGCAATCAGCCCCAGCATTTT. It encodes CASNSNSRNQPQHF.